The 12 T cell receptor beta chains listed next were all sequenced from one sample in a study of cytomegalovirus exposure and HLA in healthy donors (dated by TCRdb to 2015 to 2018). Libraries came from the immunoSEQ multiplex PCR assay. For the multiplex PCR, a mixture combining 60 forward primers for TCR Vbeta segments and 13 reverse primers for TCR Jbeta segments was used. TCRdb holds this immuneACCESS table with in-frame rearrangements only. Some clones are missing; in checked studies, unresolved V genes explain under half, and the rest has no known cause. Recorded for this sample are about 200,000 clones; around 76% of them occurred a single time. The top ten clones comprise about 0.63% of the sample. What was sequenced was PBMCs. The receptors were sampled from a man younger than 35 in good health and CMV-seronegative.

This clone has just one count. This chain joins TRBV7-3 and TRBJ2-2, with 11 positions matching TRBD2. The CDR3 spans 18 residues. Trimming at V came to 0 bases and at J to 7 bases, leaving 10 bases not matched to a gene. Germline CDR1 reads SGHTA; CDR2 reads FQGTGA. The CDR3 reads CASSLTGPSGRKGGELFF. The CDR3 DNA sequence: TGTGCCAGCAGCTTAACCGGCCCTAGCGGGAGGAAGGGCGGGGAGCTGTTTTTT.

The gene calls are TRBV28 and TRBJ1-1; D unclear. Germline assignment: CDR1 MDHEN and CDR2 SYDVKM. The CDR3 runs to 13 residues. V gave up 4 bases and J gave up 4 bases, with 10 bases separating them. DNA of the CDR3: TGTGCCAGCAGTTCTCCCACGGTCACTGAAGCTTTCTTT. Translation: CASSSPTVTEAFF.

This clone was observed a single time. The chain recombines TRBV6-5 with TRBJ2-7, with TRBD1 matching over 8 bases. The CDR3 has 14 residues. The germline V gene encodes CDR1 MNHEY and CDR2 SVGAGI. The junction had 3 bases not matched to a gene; V was cut back by 4 bases and J by 1 base. As DNA, the CDR3 is TGTGCCAGCAGTTTAGGACAGGGATCCTACGAGCAGTACTTC. Protein: CASSLGQGSYEQYF.

This clone has a handful of counts. This chain uses TRBV2 with TRBJ2-7; TRBD2 matches at 11 bases. Germline-derived CDR1 and CDR2 are SNHLY and FYNNEI. V lost 5 bases, J lost 4 bases, and 4 bases stayed unmatched. CDR3 length: 14 amino acids. CDR3 in DNA: TGTGCCAGCAGTCGACTAGCGGGACTGTACGAGCAGTACTTC. Its translation is CASSRLAGLYEQYF. Using reference TRBV2 and TRBJ2-7 for the parts outside the CDR3, the full variable domain is EPEVTQTPSHQVTQMGQEVILRCVPISNHLYFYWYRQILGQKVEFLVSFYNNEISEKSEIFDDQFSVERPDGSNFTLKIRSTKLEDSAMYFCASSRLAGLYEQYFGPGTRLTVT.

This chain uses TRBV5-1 with TRBJ1-1, with unresolved D. CDR3 length equals 14 residues. CDR1 SGHRS and CDR2 YFSETQ come from the germline V gene. Trimming left V 5 bases short and J 6 bases short, with 17 bases between. The CDR3 DNA reads as TGCGCCAGCAGTTCTGGCCCCCCCGCGGCTGAAGCTTTCTTT. Translating it yields CASSSGPPAAEAFF.

J is TRBJ2-1 and V is TRBV9; 11 positions agree with TRBD2. From germline, CDR1 is SGDLS and CDR2 YYNGEE. This CDR3 has 16 amino acids. The trim removed 0 bases at V and 4 bases at J, leaving 3 bases unmatched. The CDR3 region has the DNA TGTGCCAGCAGCGTAGGGGGGACTAGCGGATACAATGAGCAGTTCTTC. Amino acids: CASSVGGTSGYNEQFF.

The V and J genes are TRBV6-5 and TRBJ2-7; TRBD2 agrees at 7 bases. This CDR3 contains 12 residues. J gave up 6 bases and V 6 bases, and 5 bases lay outside the gene matches. The germline V gene has CDR1 MNHEY and CDR2 SVGAGI. The CDR3 DNA is TGTGCCAGCAGCCCCACGGGGGGCGAGCAGTACTTC. Translation gives CASSPTGGEQYF.

This sequence joins TRBV2 and TRBJ2-2; 7 nucleotides align to TRBD1. CDR3 length: 15 amino acids. Germline CDR1 reads SNHLY; CDR2 reads FYNNEI. J lost 2 bases, V lost 3 bases, and 3 bases had no gene match. DNA for the CDR3: TGTGCCAGCAGTGATGTAGGGGGCAACACCGGGGAGCTGTTTTTT. Protein: CASSDVGGNTGELFF.

This chain joins TRBV30 and TRBJ1-2; unclear D gene. This CDR3 is built from 12 residues. Germline assignment: CDR1 GTSNPN and CDR2 SVGIG (reference sequence). Trimming left V 8 bases short and J 4 bases short, with 14 bases between. CDR3 protein: CAAATPVYGYTF. The DNA for the CDR3 is TGTGCCGCGGCTACGCCGGTCTATGGCTACACCTTC.

The J gene is TRBJ1-4, the V gene TRBV6-5, with no clear D. Germline CDR1 reads MNHEY; CDR2 reads SVGAGI. The CDR3 loop spans 15 amino acids. V was shortened by 6 bases and J by 6 bases, with 17 bases between the two germline ends. CDR3 nucleotides: TGTGCCAGCAGCCCGCGCGGAGCCAAGCATGAAAAACTGTTTTTT. Translation gives CASSPRGAKHEKLFF.

The chain employs TRBV5-4 and TRBJ2-5; 7 bases are shared with TRBD1. With the DNA end fitting TRBJ2-7 better, the J assignment may be wrong. The CDR3 loop spans 14 amino acids. Germline V gene sequence: CDR1 SGHNT, CDR2 YYREEE (reference sequence). In DNA form, the CDR3 reads TGTGCCAGCAGTTCCTACGGGACAGCCTACGAGCAGTACTTC. It is translated as CASSSYGTAYEQYF.

The chain joins TRBV6-1 to TRBJ2-1; 9 bases match TRBD2. The CDR3 consists of 15 residues. V dropped 5 bases and J dropped 9; count of bases not matched to a gene: 11. The germline gives CDR1 MNHNS, CDR2 SASEGT. Written as DNA, the CDR3 is TGTGCCAGCAGTTCGCTCGAGGGACTAGCTGTTGAGCAGTTCTTC. Translated, it gives CASSSLEGLAVEQFF.